This record concerns one TCR beta chain sequence. Authors' processing steps: For nucleated cells, counts were estimated from reference gene primer amplification. This table comes from immunoSEQ multiplex PCR, and its TCRdb copy is limited to in-frame clones, with some not included. Clone size and the V and J calls come from that table; the DNA yielded D and trimming. The top ten clones hold 4.5% to 6% of a sample with some 52,000 clones, about 88% of them seen once. The sample comes from a study of blood T cell repertoires in COVID-19. Study summary: Collection of acute and convalescent COVID-19 samples took place in the United States, Italy and Spain. PBMCs, B-cell-depleted T cells, or T cells were the source of the cDNA or gDNA that made up the material.

This CDR3 comprises 16 residues. V lost 4 bases, J lost 5 bases, and 8 bases stayed unmatched. The germline gives CDR1 SGHNT, CDR2 YYREEE (reference sequence). The sample was peripheral blood. The origin of this receptor is a man between 60 and 70 years old with active COVID-19. V is TRBV5-4 and J is TRBJ2-5, with 13 bases that match TRBD2. The CDR3: CASSKLAGGPKETQYF. CDR3 nucleotide sequence: TGTGCCAGCAGCAAACTAGCGGGAGGGCCAAAGGAGACCCAGTACTTC.